Sequencing of this T cell receptor (beta chain) was carried out in a study of cytomegalovirus exposure and HLA in healthy donors. Both 60 Vbeta primers and 13 Jbeta primers went into the PCR. TCRdb keeps only in-frame clones here, not all; method: immunoSEQ multiplex PCR. The sample carries approximately 100,000 clones, about 79% recorded once. This clone has only a few counts. The antigen remains undetermined. The CDR3 is 15 residues long. Between the trimmed V and J ends, which lost 0 bases and 1 base, there was a span of 9 bases. The germline CDR1 and CDR2 sequences are SGHDN and FVKESK. These donors counted as nominally healthy when sampled, but unrecorded immune exposures were likely. Broader study findings: Available immune exposure information was restricted to CMV serostatus only. What TCR beta sequences reportedly achieved was accurate prediction of HLA-A and HLA-B alleles in most subjects.

The sequence came from a woman under 30 in good health and CMV-seronegative. The specimen was PBMCs. The J gene is TRBJ1-1, the V gene TRBV14; no definite D call. CDR3: CASSQDLRQNTEAFF. In nucleotides, the CDR3 is TGTGCCAGCAGCCAAGATCTCCGACAGAACACTGAAGCTTTCTTT. The full variable domain, its missing parts supplied by reference TRBV14 and TRBJ1-1, is EAGVTQFPSHSVIEKGQTVTLRCDPISGHDNLYWYRRVMGKEIKFLLHFVKESKQDESGMPNNRFLAERTGGTYSTLKVQPAELEDSGVYFCASSQDLRQNTEAFFGQGTRLTVV.